This is a list of T cell receptor beta chains from one sample in a study of early T cells in non-severe SARS-CoV-2 infection. TCRdb re-derived calls from the 5' RACE reads in MiXCR, one entry per CDR3 protein. The sample contains 25,000 to 35,000 distinct CDR3 sequences, 6% to 7% of which appear only once. The sample consisted of whole blood. The receptor set was obtained from an adult who was a healthcare worker with PCR-confirmed SARS-CoV-2 infection or an uninfected control (not recorded which). Both conserved end residues are part of each CDR3. A D gene is named only where the DNA matches it firmly. Clone sizes are given selectively: once, few, many, or a class where the clone is expanded.

TRBV11-2,many,TRBJ1-4,.,TGTGCCAGCAGCCCCACAGGGCCGAATGAAAAACTGTTTTTT,CASSPTGPNEKLFF
TRBV7-8,.,TRBJ2-6,.,TGTGCCAGCAGCTCAACTAGTTTATTTGGGGCCAACGTCCTGACTTTC,CASSSTSLFGANVLTF
TRBV7-9,many,TRBJ1-2,TRBD1,TGTGCCAGCAGCTTAGGGGGACAGAACTATGGCTACACCTTC,CASSLGGQNYGYTF
TRBV7-2,few,TRBJ1-5,.,TGTGCCAGCAGCCGGGGGAGCTCCAATCAGCCCCAGCATTTT,CASSRGSSNQPQHF
TRBV19,few,TRBJ1-2,.,TGTGCCAGTAGCCCCGACCAGTCCTATGGCTACACCTTC,CASSPDQSYGYTF
TRBV9,many,TRBJ2-2,TRBD1,TGTGCCAGCAGCGCTCATGGGACAGGGGGGACCGGGGAGCTGTTTTTT,CASSAHGTGGTGELFF
TRBV20-1,many,TRBJ2-5,TRBD2,TGCAGTGCTAGAAGGGCTAGCGGGGACCAAGAGACCCAGTACTTC,CSARRASGDQETQYF
TRBV7-9,few,TRBJ2-2,.,TGTGCCAGCAGCTTAGGTGTGACCACCGGGGAGCTGTTTTTT,CASSLGVTTGELFF
TRBV10-3,many,TRBJ2-7,TRBD2,TGTGCCACCGTGGTTAGCGGGTCTGCCGAGCAGTACTTC,CATVVSGSAEQYF
TRBV6-6,many,TRBJ2-5,.,TGTGCCAGCTCAACGGCAGGGTGGGAGACCCAGTACTTC,CASSTAGWETQYF
TRBV12-3/TRBV12-4,many,TRBJ2-7,TRBD1,TGTGCCAGCAGTTTGAGGACAGGGTTATCCCCTCTCTACGAGCAGTACTTC,CASSLRTGLSPLYEQYF
TRBV5-4,many,TRBJ2-1,TRBD2,TGTGCCAGCAGCTCGCTAGCGGGAGTAGGTAATGAGCAGTTCTTC,CASSSLAGVGNEQFF
TRBV18,many,TRBJ2-1,TRBD2,TGTGCCAGCTCACGCCTAGCGGGAGTGAGAAATGAGCAGTTCTTC,CASSRLAGVRNEQFF
TRBV10-3,.,TRBJ2-7,TRBD2,TGTGCCATCAGTGAGCCGCCTGGAGCCCGGGGGGGGTATGGCTACGAGCAGTACTTC,CAISEPPGARGGYGYEQYF
TRBV20-1,many,TRBJ2-2,.,TGCAGTGCTAGAAACGCCCTCGGTGCGGGGGAGCTGTTTTTT,CSARNALGAGELFF
TRBV14,many,TRBJ2-2,.,TGTGCCAGCAGCCAACGTGGGGTAGTGGTGTTTTTT,CASSQRGVVVFF
TRBV2,many,TRBJ1-6,.,TGTGCCAGCAGTGAAGGGTACCAGAATTCACCCCTCCACTTT,CASSEGYQNSPLHF
TRBV20-1,many,TRBJ1-2,TRBD1,TGCAGTGCTCCGGTTGGGGACAGACTTAACTATGGCTACACCTTC,CSAPVGDRLNYGYTF
TRBV5-8,many,TRBJ2-3,TRBD2,TGTGCCAGCAGCTTGGGGACTAGTCTGGGGACAGATACGCAGTATTTT,CASSLGTSLGTDTQYF
TRBV7-2,.,TRBJ2-3,TRBD2,TGTGCCAGCAGCTTAGGTTTTGGGGGACTAGCGGGGATTACGCAGTATTTT,CASSLGFGGLAGITQYF
TRBV5-1,.,TRBJ2-5,TRBD2,TGCGCCAGCAGCCCTGGACTAGCGGGAGGACAAGAGACCCAGTACTTC,CASSPGLAGGQETQYF
TRBV7-9,many,TRBJ1-1,.,TGTGCCAGCAGCTTAGCGCTAGAGACAGGTCCACGAGCTTTCTTT,CASSLALETGPRAFF
TRBV4-2,many,TRBJ2-2,.,TGTGCCAGCAGCCAAGAAATAGCGAACACCGGGGAGCTGTTTTTT,CASSQEIANTGELFF
TRBV5-6,many,TRBJ2-7,.,TGTGCCAGCAACCCCAACGGGGTATCCTACGAGCAGTACTTC,CASNPNGVSYEQYF
TRBV3-1,few,TRBJ2-1,.,TGTGCCAGCAGCCAAGTAGGTCATGCCGGTGAGCAGTTCTTC,CASSQVGHAGEQFF
TRBV20-1,few,TRBJ1-2,.,TGCAGTGCTAGAGATCTCGGCAGGGACACCTTC,CSARDLGRDTF
TRBV12-5,many,TRBJ1-5,.,TGTGCTAGTGGTTCACTGAATCAGCCCCAGCATTTT,CASGSLNQPQHF
TRBV11-2,few,TRBJ2-5,.,TGTGCCAGCAGCTTAAGAAGGGAAGAGACCCAGTACTTC,CASSLRREETQYF
TRBV21-1,many,TRBJ1-1,.,TGTGCCAGCAGCAAGCAGTCCCGAAGTTTGGCTGAAGCTTTCTTT,CASSKQSRSLAEAFF
TRBV19,many,TRBJ2-1,TRBD2,TGTGCTTCTCTAGCGGGGGACTACAATGAGCAGTTCTTC,CASLAGDYNEQFF
TRBV9,many,TRBJ2-5,.,TGTGCCAGCAGCGTCCAGAGCCAAGAGACCCAGTACTTC,CASSVQSQETQYF
TRBV12-3/TRBV12-4,.,TRBJ1-1,.,TGTGCCAGCAGTTTAGCGTTCGAGAGTGCTGAAGCTTTCTTT,CASSLAFESAEAFF
TRBV15,many,TRBJ2-7,.,TGTGCCACCAGCAGAGGGGGGACGGCAACCTACGAGCAGTACTTC,CATSRGGTATYEQYF
TRBV5-1,many,TRBJ2-7,TRBD2,TGCGCCAGCAGTCCGAGCGGGGGGGTTACCTACGAGCAGTACTTC,CASSPSGGVTYEQYF
TRBV6-6,many,TRBJ1-2,.,TGTGCCAGCACCGAATACCAGGGCTATGGCTACACCTTC,CASTEYQGYGYTF
TRBV4-1,.,TRBJ2-3,.,TGCGCCAGCAGCCTCCACGGTTCAGATACGCAGTATTTT,CASSLHGSDTQYF
TRBV6-4,many,TRBJ2-1,TRBD2,TGTGCCAGCAGTTCTAGCGGGTTTAACCATGAGCAGTTCTTC,CASSSSGFNHEQFF
TRBV12-3/TRBV12-4,.,TRBJ1-1,.,TGTGCCAGCAGACTGGGAGTTGAGGCATACACTGAAGCTTTCTTT,CASRLGVEAYTEAFF
TRBV7-6,many,TRBJ2-2,TRBD1,TGTGCCAGCAGTGAACAGGGGCGGTCGAACACCGGGGAGCTGTTTTTT,CASSEQGRSNTGELFF
TRBV4-1,many,TRBJ1-2,.,TGCGCCAGCAGCCAGTTCCCGGGATACAACTATGGCTACACCTTC,CASSQFPGYNYGYTF
TRBV4-3,many,TRBJ2-1,.,TGCGCCAGCAGCCGGAAAGGGTCCTCCTACAATGAGCAGTTCTTC,CASSRKGSSYNEQFF
TRBV2,many,TRBJ1-2,.,TGTGCCAGCTCCGGGCGGGCCCGCGGCTACACCTTC,CASSGRARGYTF
TRBV27,many,TRBJ1-2,TRBD1,TGTGCCAGCAGTTGGACAGGGGGTACAAACTATGGCTACACCTTC,CASSWTGGTNYGYTF